This passage covers 19 T cell receptor beta chains from one sample sequenced in a study of blood T cell repertoires in COVID-19. Sequencing was performed with immunoSEQ multiplex PCR; in TCRdb, only in-frame clones are kept and a portion is missing. Here the sample spans approximately 130,000 clones, 60% to 85% being singletons. Sequencing used peripheral blood. These receptors were collected from a man aged 80 or over with acute or convalescent COVID-19.

V usage is TRBV3-1 (or the pseudogene TRBV3-2) and J usage is TRBJ2-2; maybe TRBD1 (6 bases). Germline V gene sequence: CDR1 LGHDT, CDR2 YNNKEL (reference sequence). The CDR3 loop spans 17 amino acids. Deletions cut 0 bases from V and 4 bases from J, with 15 bases between. This CDR3 is CASSQDSGVGGTGELFF. The CDR3 region has the DNA TGTGCCAGCAGCCAAGATTCAGGGGTTGGTGGCACCGGGGAGCTGTTTTTT.

The J gene is TRBJ1-2, the V gene TRBV6-2 or TRBV6-3; D gene unclear. The CDR3 covers 14 residues. CDR1 is MNHEY and CDR2 is SVGEGT in the germline V gene. Between the trimmed V and J ends, which lost 0 bases and 7 bases, there was a span of 12 bases. The CDR3 nucleotides are TGTGCCAGCAGTTACTCCGTTGTGCTCGGTGGCTACACCTTC. Its translation: CASSYSVVLGGYTF.

This chain joins TRBV10-3 and TRBJ2-6, with D hard to call. V dropped 3 bases and J dropped 6 bases, with 6 bases sitting between them. CDR1 ENHRY and CDR2 SYGVKD come from the germline V gene. The CDR3 runs 13 residues. The CDR3 region is CAISDPKANVLTF. In nucleotides, the CDR3 is TGTGCCATCAGTGACCCTAAGGCCAACGTCCTGACTTTC.

This sequence joins TRBV11-3 and TRBJ2-5; the match to TRBD1 covers 8 bases. Germline CDR1 and CDR2: SGHNT and YENEEA. The CDR3 is 15 amino acids. J gave up 6 bases and V 5 bases, and 11 bases lay outside the gene matches. DNA for the CDR3: TGTGCCAGCAGCCTAGGACAGGGATCGTCACAGACCCAGTACTTC. As protein: CASSLGQGSSQTQYF. The variable domain in full, with the rest retrieved from reference TRBV11-3 and TRBJ2-5, is EAGVVQSPRYKIIEKKQPVAFWCNPISGHNTLYWYLQNLGQGPELLIRYENEEAVDDSQLPKDRFSAERLKGVDSTLKIQPAELGDSAVYLCASSLGQGSSQTQYFGPGTRLLVL.

The chain couples TRBV24-1 to TRBJ2-7; 11 nucleotides line up with TRBD1. Looked up from germline, CDR1 is KGHDR and CDR2 is SFDVKD. J lost 3 bases, V lost 4 bases, and 19 bases had no gene match. This CDR3 is built from 20 residues. Written as DNA, the CDR3 is TGTGCCACCAGTGACCGTCGGGGACAGGGGGATTTTCATTCGTACTACGAGCAGTACTTC. This translates into CATSDRRGQGDFHSYYEQYF.

This clone was seen a single time. The V call is TRBV2, the J call TRBJ2-3, with 10 bases lining up with TRBD2. J lost 2 bases, V lost 4 bases, and 6 bases had no gene match. Germline lookup yields CDR1 SNHLY and CDR2 FYNNEI. This CDR3 is built from 16 residues. The CDR3 loop is CASSARTSGYTDTQYF. The CDR3 bases are TGTGCCAGCAGTGCGCGGACTAGCGGATACACAGATACGCAGTATTTT.

The chain employs TRBV5-1 and TRBJ1-2, with 7 nucleotides matching TRBD1. The CDR3 sequence is 16 residues long. The germline V gene has CDR1 SGHRS and CDR2 YFSETQ. The V and J ends lost 4 bases and 6 bases, in that order; junction bases with no gene match: 15. CDR3 sequence (DNA): TGCGCCAGCAGCGGAGAGAGGGGGCCGAGGCTTGATGGCTACACCTTC. It encodes CASSGERGPRLDGYTF.

V and J are TRBV7-2 and TRBJ2-3; 8 nucleotides line up with TRBD2. Germline trimming cut 4 bases from V and 0 bases from J; bases unmatched to any gene: 3. The CDR3 sequence is 15 residues long. CDR1 and CDR2 from the germline V gene are SGHTA and FQGNSA. This CDR3 is CASSSGGASTDTQYF. As DNA, the CDR3 is TGTGCCAGCAGCTCGGGGGGGGCTAGCACAGATACGCAGTATTTT.

The genes are TRBV11-1 and TRBJ2-3; maybe TRBD1 (7 bases). CDR3 size: 16 residues. Germline CDR1 is SGHAT and CDR2 is FQDESV (reference sequence). The V end was cut by 5 bases, the J end by 3 bases, with 18 bases between. The CDR3 sequence: CASSPGGGALTDTQYF. The CDR3 nucleotides are TGTGCCAGCAGCCCAGGAGGGGGCGCTTTAACAGATACGCAGTATTTT.

The chain joins TRBV11-2 to TRBJ2-1; 10 bases are a match to TRBD2. CDR3 length: 16 residues. Germline lookup yields CDR1 SGHAT and CDR2 FQNNGV. V shed 0 bases and J 4 bases; nucleotides not matched to a gene: 3. The DNA for the CDR3 is TGTGCCAGCAGCTTAGACTGGACTAGCGGATACAATGAGCAGTTCTTC. Its protein product is CASSLDWTSGYNEQFF.

The chain combines TRBV5-1 with TRBJ2-1, with D possibly TRBD2 on 6 matching bases. CDR3 length: 12 residues. Trimming cost V 3 bases and J 9 bases, with 10 bases left between them. Germline V gene lookup returns CDR1 SGHRS and CDR2 YFSETQ. The CDR3 bases are TGCGCCAGCAGCTCACACGGGGGTGAGCAGTTCTTC. Residues: CASSSHGGEQFF. Complete variable domain (other parts from reference TRBV5-1 and TRBJ2-1): KAGVTQTPRYLIKTRGQQVTLSCSPISGHRSVSWYQQTPGQGLQFLFEYFSETQRNKGNFPGRFSGRQFSNSRSEMNVSTLELGDSALYLCASSSHGGEQFFGPGTRLTVL.

In its sample, this clone was seen a few times. The gene calls are TRBV9 and TRBJ1-6; TRBD1 might be the D (5 bases). This CDR3 has 17 residues. CDR1 and CDR2 (germline): SGDLS, YYNGEE. V shed 3 bases and J shed 9 bases, with 22 bases lying between them. Here the CDR3 reads CASSGGGEGGEVSPLHF. The CDR3 DNA follows: TGTGCCAGCAGCGGAGGAGGGGAGGGAGGGGAGGTTTCACCCCTCCACTTT. Based on the CDR3 plus reference TRBV9 and TRBJ1-6, the full variable domain is DSGVTQTPKHLITATGQRVTLRCSPRSGDLSVYWYQQSLDQGLQFLIQYYNGEERAKGNILERFSAQQFPDLHSELNLSSLELGDSALYFCASSGGGEGGEVSPLHFGNGTRLTVT.

V and J are TRBV27 and TRBJ1-1, with D tentatively TRBD1 (5 bases). The germline CDR1 and CDR2 sequences are MNHEY and SMNVEV (reference sequence). Trimming took off 6 bases at V and 12 bases at J, with 20 bases between the two ends. The length of the CDR3 is 13 residues. The CDR3 is CASSYTGGKLTFF. The DNA for the CDR3 is TGTGCCAGCAGCTATACTGGGGGGAAGTTAACTTTCTTT.

This rearrangement joins TRBV2 to TRBJ2-1; tentatively, D is TRBD1 (5 bases). This CDR3 is 11 amino acids long. V lost 4 bases and J lost 9, with 7 bases in between. Germline V gives CDR1 SNHLY, CDR2 FYNNEI. For the CDR3, the DNA is TGTGCCAGCAGTGTTAGGGGTGAGCAGTTCTTC. This gives the protein CASSVRGEQFF.

In nucleotides, the CDR3 is TGTGCCAGCCGACAGGCGAACACCGGGGAGCTGTTTTTT. Translated: CASRQANTGELFF. The chain uses TRBV14 and TRBJ2-2, with D possibly TRBD1 on 6 matching bases. The germline V gene has CDR1 SGHDN and CDR2 FVKESK. Between the trimmed V and J ends, which lost 8 bases and 0 bases, there was a span of 7 bases. The CDR3 length is 13 residues.

This clone was seen more than once but under ten times. The chain is built from TRBV7-8 and TRBJ1-2; 7 nucleotides align to TRBD1. The CDR3 sequence is 13 residues long. The germline gives CDR1 SGHVS, CDR2 FQNEAQ. Trimming removed 5 bases from V and 2 bases from J; junction bases left unmatched: 2. The CDR3 reads CASSPTGNYGYTF. The CDR3 bases are TGTGCCAGCAGCCCGACAGGGAACTATGGCTACACCTTC.

The CDR3 DNA sequence: TGTGCCAGCAGCGTAGTATTGAGAAACACTGAAGCTTTCTTT. As protein: CASSVVLRNTEAFF. The chain couples TRBV9 to TRBJ1-1; D is unclear. Germline CDR1 SGDLS, CDR2 YYNGEE. Trimming pared 0 bases from V and 2 bases from J, leaving 8 bases between. The CDR3 is 14 residues long.

This clone has a handful of counts. The chain recombines TRBV9 with TRBJ2-2; weak D call: TRBD2 (7 bases). Germline-derived CDR1 and CDR2 are SGDLS and YYNGEE. V was pared by 6 bases and J by 4 bases, with 19 bases between. The CDR3 has 16 residues. This chain's CDR3 is CASTQRGGSGTGELFF. The CDR3 DNA follows: TGTGCCAGCACCCAAAGGGGGGGTTCGGGCACCGGGGAGCTGTTTTTT.

This chain connects TRBV9 to TRBJ2-3, with TRBD2 matching 7 bases. Germline V lookup: CDR1 SGDLS, CDR2 YYNGEE. This CDR3 contains 16 residues. J was trimmed by 5 bases and V by 3 bases; bases with no gene match: 12. CDR3 DNA sequence: TGTGCCAGCAGCGCCGGGACTACCCTGAGGTTAGATACGCAGTATTTT. This encodes CASSAGTTLRLDTQYF.